These 29 T cell receptor beta chains came from one sample sequenced in a study of T cell clonotyping in hematopoietic cell transplantation. Libraries were prepared by immunoSEQ multiplex PCR; TCRdb keeps only in-frame clonotypes and omits some of them. The table includes 55,000 to 70,000 clones, 85% to 95% detected once. The specimen was peripheral blood mononuclear cells. These receptors were taken from a man in his forties or fifties in good health. Some clones in this sample may be carry-over from other donors' samples.

The chain joins TRBV7-9 to TRBJ1-2; D might be TRBD1 (5 bases). Germline CDR1 reads SEHNR; CDR2 reads FQNEAQ (reference sequence). The length of the CDR3 is 15 residues. V was shortened by 5 bases and J by 2 bases, with 15 bases between the two germline ends. CDR3 loop: CASSTSAQGNYGYTF. In DNA form, the CDR3 reads TGTGCCAGCAGCACCTCGGCCCAGGGAAACTATGGCTACACCTTC.

The chain uses TRBV30 and TRBJ1-1, with D unclear. The CDR3 loop spans 13 amino acids. Germline CDR1 and CDR2: GTSNPN and SVGIG (reference sequence). Trimming took 3 bases from V and 2 from J, leaving 10 bases between them. CDR3 protein: CAWSPRGNTEAFF. The DNA of the CDR3 is TGTGCCTGGAGCCCTCGAGGTAACACTGAAGCTTTCTTT. The complete variable domain, with remaining parts taken from reference TRBV30 and TRBJ1-1, reads SQTIHQWPATLVQPVGSPLSLECTVEGTSNPNLYWYRQAAGRGLQLLFYSVGIGQISSEVPQNLSASRPQDRQFILSSKKLLLSDSGFYLCAWSPRGNTEAFFGQGTRLTVV.

The chain carries TRBV6-6 and TRBJ2-2; 7 positions match TRBD2. The trim removed 0 bases at V and 7 bases at J, leaving 5 bases unmatched. There are 15 residues in the CDR3. Looked up from germline, CDR1 is MNHNY and CDR2 is SVGAGI (reference sequence). The CDR3, as DNA: TGTGCCAGCAGTTACTCGACTAGCACCGGCGGGGAGCTGTTTTTT. Protein sequence: CASSYSTSTGGELFF.

V is TRBV7-9 and J is TRBJ2-7; D is ambiguous. V was cut by 2 bases and J by 4 bases, with 3 bases left in between. Germline-derived CDR1 and CDR2 are SEHNR and FQNEAQ (reference sequence). The CDR3 consists of 11 residues. CDR3 sequence (DNA): TGTGCCAGCAGCTTATCTTACGAGCAGTACTTC. It codes for CASSLSYEQYF.

The rearrangement joins TRBV4-1 to TRBJ1-1; no firm D call. V was shortened by 0 bases and J by 12 bases, with 20 bases between the two germline ends. Germline V gene lookup returns CDR1 MGHRA and CDR2 YSYEKL. CDR3 length equals 15 residues. The CDR3 loop reads CASSQEEGILAVPFF. CDR3 DNA: TGCGCCAGCAGCCAAGAAGAGGGAATATTGGCAGTCCCTTTCTTT.

The chain uses TRBV6-1 and TRBJ1-1, with a weak D call TRBD1 (5 bases). Germline CDR1 reads MNHNS; CDR2 reads SASEGT. The V gene lost 6 bases and the J gene lost 3 bases, with 14 bases spanning the gap. The length of the CDR3 is 14 residues. The CDR3 region has the DNA TGTGCCAGCAGGCCGGGGCCATATTACACTGAAGCTTTCTTT. Translating it yields CASRPGPYYTEAFF.

A single count supports this clone. This rearrangement joins TRBV9 to TRBJ1-1; D may be TRBD1 (5 bases). Germline lookup yields CDR1 SGDLS and CDR2 YYNGEE. The CDR3 covers 15 residues. V lost 3 bases, J lost 0 bases, and 12 bases lay in between. CDR3 in amino acids: CASSGEQVMNTEAFF. As DNA, the CDR3 is TGTGCCAGCAGCGGAGAACAGGTAATGAACACTGAAGCTTTCTTT.

This chain connects TRBV6-5 to TRBJ1-1; D ambiguous. The CDR3 is 13 amino acids. With 0 bases removed from V and 5 bases from J, the gap between germline ends came to 7 bases. Germline CDR1 reads MNHEY; CDR2 reads SVGAGI. DNA for the CDR3: TGTGCCAGCAGTTACTCGGCGGAAACTGAAGCTTTCTTT. It yields the protein CASSYSAETEAFF.

The chain links TRBV7-2 to TRBJ2-3, with 14 bases fitting TRBD2. This CDR3 is built from 16 residues. Germline CDR1 SGHTA, CDR2 FQGNSA. V lost 5 bases, J lost 1 base, and 2 bases stayed unmatched. The CDR3 protein is CASSGTSGRGTDTQYF. Here the CDR3 DNA reads TGTGCCAGCAGCGGGACTAGCGGGAGAGGCACAGATACGCAGTATTTT.

The chain recombines TRBV7-9 with TRBJ2-7; D gene ambiguous. The germline gives CDR1 SEHNR, CDR2 FQNEAQ (reference sequence). This CDR3 region has 15 residues. The V end was cut by 8 bases, the J end by 0 bases, with 17 bases between. The CDR3 sequence is CASEIESSSSYEQYF. CDR3 bases: TGTGCCAGCGAGATAGAGTCGTCCAGCTCCTACGAGCAGTACTTC.

This chain connects TRBV27 to TRBJ1-1; TRBD1 might be the D (6 bases). Trimming took off 5 bases at V and 6 bases at J, with 10 bases between the two ends. CDR3 length: 12 amino acids. Germline V gene data show CDR1 as MNHEY and CDR2 as SMNVEV (reference sequence). The CDR3: CASSKQGAEAFF. The CDR3 bases are TGTGCCAGCAGTAAACAGGGCGCTGAAGCTTTCTTT.

The chain recombines TRBV14 with TRBJ1-6; tentatively, D is TRBD1 (5 bases). With 4 bases removed from V and 14 bases from J, the gap between germline ends came to 18 bases. The CDR3 spans 14 residues. Germline assignment: CDR1 SGHDN and CDR2 FVKESK. DNA of the CDR3: TGTGCCAGCAGCCCTTGGGACGGCGCTCGGGCCCTCCACTTT. This gives the protein CASSPWDGARALHF.

The sample holds one count of this clone. V gene TRBV7-3 combines with J gene TRBJ2-2; no definite D call. V was cut by 2 bases and J by 0 bases, with 7 bases left in between. The CDR3 is made up of 15 amino acids. Germline CDR1 reads SGHTA; CDR2 reads FQGTGA. The CDR3, as DNA: TGTGCCAGCAGCTTAGGGTACCCGAACACCGGGGAGCTGTTTTTT. Translated: CASSLGYPNTGELFF. The whole variable domain, remainder taken from reference TRBV7-3 and TRBJ2-2, is GAGVSQTPSNKVTEKGKYVELRCDPISGHTALYWYRQSLGQGPEFLIYFQGTGAADDSGLPNDRFFAVRPEGSVSTLKIQRTERGDSAVYLCASSLGYPNTGELFFGEGSRLTVL.

This chain links TRBV6-5 with TRBJ2-7; D not resolved. Germline assignment: CDR1 MNHEY and CDR2 SVGAGI. V was clipped by 0 bases and J by 3 bases, with 3 bases between them. This CDR3 spans 12 amino acids. In DNA, the CDR3 is TGTGCCAGCAGTTACTCTAGCTACGAGCAGTACTTC. Residues: CASSYSSYEQYF.

The chain carries TRBV7-9 and TRBJ1-4; 7 bases fit TRBD1. Germline trimming cut 2 bases from V and 6 bases from J; bases unmatched to any gene: 0. Germline CDR1 SEHNR, CDR2 FQNEAQ (reference sequence). The CDR3 contains 13 residues. CDR3: CASSLTGDEKLFF. The CDR3 DNA is TGTGCCAGCAGCTTAACAGGGGATGAAAAACTGTTTTTT. The full variable domain, with the rest looked up from reference TRBV7-9 and TRBJ1-4, is DTGVSQNPRHKITKRGQNVTFRCDPISEHNRLYWYRQTLGQGPEFLTYFQNEAQLEKSRLLSDRFSAERPKGSFSTLEIQRTEQGDSAMYLCASSLTGDEKLFFGSGTQLSVL.

The chain uses TRBV7-2 and TRBJ2-7; 8 nucleotides line up with TRBD1. The CDR3 is made up of 14 amino acids. The V gene end was trimmed by 2 bases and the J gene end by 5 bases; junction bases not matched to a gene: 5. From germline, CDR1 is SGHTA and CDR2 FQGNSA. The CDR3: CASSLQGALDEQYF. DNA of the CDR3: TGTGCCAGCAGCTTACAGGGGGCTCTGGACGAGCAGTACTTC.

This clone has only one observation. This rearrangement joins TRBV4-3 to TRBJ2-2; 12 nucleotides match TRBD2. The CDR3 totals 17 residues. The J segment lost 5 bases and the V segment lost 3 bases, leaving 7 bases of the junction unmatched. In germline, CDR1 is LGHNA, CDR2 YSLEER. CDR3: CASSQLGTSGQTGELFF. The CDR3 coding sequence is TGCGCCAGCAGCCAGTTGGGGACTAGCGGGCAAACCGGGGAGCTGTTTTTT.

The chain joins TRBV9 to TRBJ1-2, with D possibly being TRBD1 (5 bases). The CDR3 spans 13 residues. V was cut by 4 bases and J by 2 bases, with 9 bases left in between. CDR1 is SGDLS, CDR2 YYNGEE, per germline. CDR3 coding DNA: TGTGCCAGCAGCCCGGGGGACAACTATGGCTACACCTTC. It codes for CASSPGDNYGYTF.

CDR3 in amino acids: CASSMGLVQETQYF. The CDR3 coding sequence is TGTGCCAGTAGTATGGGGCTAGTTCAAGAGACCCAGTACTTC. V is TRBV19 and J is TRBJ2-5; a weak D match, TRBD1 (5 bases). V was pared by 3 bases and J by 2 bases, with 10 bases between. The CDR3 is 14 amino acids. Per the germline V gene, CDR1 is LNHDA and CDR2 is SQIVND (reference sequence).

The chain links TRBV27 to TRBJ2-7; TRBD1 aligns across 8 bases. After removal of 6 bases from V and 4 bases from J, the junction contained 11 bases not matched to a gene. Germline V gene sequence: CDR1 MNHEY, CDR2 SMNVEV (reference sequence). CDR3 length: 15 amino acids. The DNA for the CDR3 is TGTGCCAGCAGCCTTACCGGGACAGGACCTTACGAGCAGTACTTC. Protein product: CASSLTGTGPYEQYF.

This clone was detected once. The gene calls are TRBV19 and TRBJ2-7; no definite D call. V was trimmed by 3 bases and J by 0 bases, leaving 12 bases between them. The CDR3 is 15 residues long. Germline V CDR1 and CDR2: LNHDA, SQIVND (reference sequence). This chain's CDR3 is CASSIILDNSYEQYF. In DNA, the CDR3 is TGTGCCAGTAGTATTATCCTTGACAACTCCTACGAGCAGTACTTC.

The chain recombines TRBV5-8 with TRBJ2-5; possible D gene TRBD2, 5 bases. The germline V gene encodes CDR1 SGHTS and CDR2 YDEGEE. CDR3 length: 15 residues. V was clipped by 3 bases and J by 4 bases, with 16 bases between them. The CDR3 nucleotides read TGTGCCAGCAGCTATGGGCTGGCTGAGGGAGAGACCCAGTACTTC. Translating it yields CASSYGLAEGETQYF.

This sequence joins TRBV5-6 and TRBJ1-1; D ambiguous. The CDR3 is made up of 11 amino acids. V lost 1 base and J 2 bases, leaving 0 bases between the germline ends. The germline gives CDR1 SGHDT, CDR2 YYEEEE. The DNA of the CDR3 is TGTGCCAGCAGCTTGAACACTGAAGCTTTCTTT. Its translation: CASSLNTEAFF.

This clone was recorded only once. The V gene is TRBV5-1, the J gene TRBJ2-5; 9 bases are shared with TRBD1. The V gene's germline CDR1 is SGHRS and CDR2 YFSETQ. The CDR3 totals 16 residues. V dropped 0 bases and J dropped 0; count of bases not matched to a gene: 3. The CDR3 loop is CASSLAGTGNQETQYF. CDR3 nucleotide sequence: TGCGCCAGCAGCTTGGCCGGGACAGGGAACCAAGAGACCCAGTACTTC.

This sequence joins TRBV7-3 and TRBJ2-3; D possibly uses TRBD1 or TRBD2 (5 bases each). This CDR3 has 14 residues. Germline-derived CDR1 and CDR2 are SGHTA and FQGTGA. V was trimmed by 4 bases and J by 2 bases, leaving 10 bases between them. CDR3 protein: CASSYRDLTDTQYF. The CDR3 region has the DNA TGTGCCAGCAGCTACCGGGACCTCACAGATACGCAGTATTTT.

V usage is TRBV29-1 and J usage is TRBJ1-2; D is perhaps TRBD1 (6 bases). CDR1 SQVTM and CDR2 ANQGSEA come from the germline V gene. The CDR3 contains 12 residues. Trimming shortened V by 4 bases and J by 8 bases, and 14 bases separated the two germline ends. CDR3 in DNA: TGCAGCGTTGCTCTAGCTAGGGGGGGCTACACCTTC. It specifies CSVALARGGYTF.

The J gene is TRBJ2-7, the V gene TRBV2; TRBD1 matches at 7 bases. After removal of 8 bases from V and 5 bases from J, the junction contained 9 bases not matched to a gene. CDR3 size: 13 residues. Germline CDR1 and CDR2: SNHLY and FYNNEI. CDR3 DNA sequence: TGTGCCAGCTTCTGGGACAGCAAGAACGAGCAGTACTTC. Translating it yields CASFWDSKNEQYF.

This chain uses TRBV7-9 with TRBJ2-6, with 7 positions matching TRBD2. Trimming cost V 4 bases and J 0 bases; bases outside gene matches: 9. The CDR3 has 18 residues. CDR1 SEHNR and CDR2 FQNEAQ come from the germline V gene (reference sequence). CDR3 amino acids: CASSYSGTIYSGANVLTF. As DNA, the CDR3 is TGTGCCAGCAGCTACTCCGGGACTATCTACTCTGGGGCCAACGTCCTGACTTTC.

The rearrangement joins TRBV10-3 to TRBJ2-2, with 7 positions matching TRBD1. Per the germline V gene, CDR1 is ENHRY and CDR2 is SYGVKD. The CDR3 contains 17 residues. V was clipped by 0 bases and J by 6 bases; unmatched bases: 10. CDR3 sequence: CAISESGRGLGPGELFF. CDR3 in DNA: TGTGCCATCAGTGAGTCGGGAAGGGGGCTAGGGCCCGGGGAGCTGTTTTTT.